The present T cell receptor beta chain was sequenced within a study of T cell therapy after organ transplantation. Turning to the study itself: 4 to 8 weeks after therapy completion, short-term post-therapy blood was collected.

A word on this clone: Its specificity is unknown.

Assay: immunoSEQ multiplex PCR; the TCRdb copy retains only in-frame clones and omits some. The top ten clones hold 9% to 9.5% of a sample with 15,000 to 20,000 clones, around 85% of them seen once. Study observations and caveats: Minimal repertoire change after therapy followed marked pretherapy expansions in nonresponders. Endogenous clonotypes not in therapy products appeared after therapy alongside transferred ones. Confounding by concurrent antirejection or antiviral medications was not assessed.

Trimming removed 8 bases at V and 5 bases at J, with 15 bases between. Germline lookup yields CDR1 LNHDA and CDR2 SQIVND (reference sequence). CDR3 length: 13 amino acids. The time point denotes: 4-8 weeks after completion of therapy. The source of this sequence is a human patient who had received a solid organ transplant and had CMV disease. The T cells may partly be graft donor cells. This sample comprised CD8+ T cells from blood, obtained after autologous CMV-specific T cell therapy. The chain combines TRBV19 with TRBJ1-1; D remains unclear. CDR3 sequence reads: CASQRASGTEAFF. The CDR3 nucleotides read TGTGCCAGTCAAAGGGCGTCGGGTACTGAAGCTTTCTTT.